A single sample gave rise to the 20 T cell receptor beta chains below, sequenced in a study of brain T cells in children with intractable seizures. Time point indicated: blood from clinic visit 5 months post-surgery; TSC patient then seizure free. Generated by immunoSEQ multiplex PCR, the TCRdb table keeps only in-frame clones and is missing some. The table records about 340,000 clones, 93% of them present only once. Sequencing was performed on peripheral blood, taken roughly 5 months after surgery. The receptors here all came from a boy under two years old with tuberous sclerosis and intractable seizures.

This clone was seen once. This chain uses TRBV5-3 with TRBJ2-1; D is ambiguous. TRBV5-3 is an ORF for which the function is uncertain. CDR3 length equals 14 residues. The germline V and J ends were trimmed by 0 bases and 6 bases, with 10 bases remaining between them. The CDR3 here is CARSLAGESNEQFF. CDR3 sequence (DNA): TGTGCCAGAAGCTTGGCCGGAGAAAGCAATGAGCAGTTCTTC.

CDR3 sequence (DNA): TGTGCCAGCAGTGCTAGCGGGGGCTCCTACGAGCAGTACTTC. Its translation: CASSASGGSYEQYF. This chain uses TRBV2 with TRBJ2-7; 10 nucleotides align to TRBD2. Germline lookup yields CDR1 SNHLY and CDR2 FYNNEI. The length of the CDR3 is 14 residues. The junction had 0 bases not matched to a gene; V was cut back by 4 bases and J by 0 bases.

In this sample, this clone turned up once. This sequence joins TRBV3-1 (or the pseudogene TRBV3-2) and TRBJ2-5; D unclear. The CDR3 is made up of 14 amino acids. V was trimmed by 4 bases and J by 5 bases, leaving 14 bases between them. Germline V gene data show CDR1 as LGHDT and CDR2 as YNNKEL (reference sequence). This chain's CDR3 is CASSPKSRIETQYF. The CDR3 coding sequence is TGTGCCAGCAGCCCCAAGTCTAGAATTGAGACCCAGTACTTC.

The J gene is TRBJ1-1, the V gene TRBV7-9, with TRBD1 identical over 7 bases. This CDR3 contains 13 residues. Germline CDR1 reads SEHNR; CDR2 reads FQNEAQ (reference sequence). The J segment lost 8 bases and the V segment lost 1 base, leaving 4 bases of the junction unmatched. Here the CDR3 reads CASSLDRGNEAFF. The CDR3 nucleotides read TGTGCCAGCAGCTTAGACAGGGGCAACGAAGCTTTCTTT.

This clone has only one observation. V gene TRBV7-8 combines with J gene TRBJ2-7, with TRBD2 matching over 8 bases. Looked up from germline, CDR1 is SGHVS and CDR2 is FQNEAQ. With V trimmed by 1 base and J by 4 bases, 6 bases remained unmatched. The CDR3 sequence is 15 residues long. CDR3: CASSLGLRGAYEQYF. Written as DNA, the CDR3 is TGTGCCAGCAGCTTAGGATTGCGGGGGGCGTACGAGCAGTACTTC.

Only one count was recorded for this clone. The V and J genes are TRBV11-2 and TRBJ1-3; D gene uncertain. Germline V gene sequence: CDR1 SGHAT, CDR2 FQNNGV. Trimming cost V 0 bases and J 0 bases, with 12 bases left between them. The CDR3 loop spans 17 amino acids. The CDR3 nucleotides read TGTGCCAGCAGCTTAGAAGCCCCGAGAAGCTCTGGAAACACCATATATTTT. Its translation: CASSLEAPRSSGNTIYF.

The chain is built from TRBV5-4 and TRBJ2-1, with 14 nucleotides matching TRBD2. Unmatched junction bases numbered 7, after V lost 4 bases and J lost 1 base. Germline CDR1 reads SGHNT; CDR2 reads YYREEE (reference sequence). This CDR3 region has 18 residues. The CDR3 DNA reads TGTGCCAGCAGCCTTGGAGGACTAGCGGGGGGTTCCTACAATGAGCAGTTCTTC. Amino acids: CASSLGGLAGGSYNEQFF.

This clone was seen a single time. The chain recombines TRBV3-1 (or the pseudogene TRBV3-2) with TRBJ1-2; D gene unclear. The ends were cut back, 3 bases at V and 4 bases at J, with 18 bases in the middle. The CDR3 has 16 residues. The germline V gene has CDR1 LGHDT and CDR2 YNNKEL (reference sequence). The CDR3 sequence: CASSQVPLAGGYGYTF. The CDR3 bases are TGTGCCAGCAGCCAGGTCCCCTTGGCAGGTGGCTATGGCTACACCTTC.

The chain is built from TRBV13 and TRBJ2-7; D is undetermined. This CDR3 has 14 amino acids. Deletions cut 3 bases from V and 5 bases from J, with 14 bases between. Germline CDR1 is PRHDT and CDR2 is FYEKMQ (reference sequence). In DNA form, the CDR3 reads TGTGCCAGCAGCTTGCAAGGAAGTAGCCACGAGCAGTACTTC. Translated: CASSLQGSSHEQYF.

The CDR3 reads CASSFGGNTDTQYF. The CDR3 nucleotides are TGTGCCAGCAGTTTCGGGGGAAACACAGATACGCAGTATTTT. The chain links TRBV28 to TRBJ2-3; perhaps TRBD2 as D (6 bases). V was shortened by 3 bases and J by 2 bases, with 9 bases between the two germline ends. Germline CDR1 MDHEN, CDR2 SYDVKM. This CDR3 is built from 14 residues.

This chain uses TRBV13 with TRBJ1-6; D remains unclear. This CDR3 spans 15 amino acids. The V end lost 4 bases, the J end lost 9 bases, and 16 bases lay between the germline ends. Looked up from germline, CDR1 is PRHDT and CDR2 is FYEKMQ (reference sequence). The CDR3 DNA is TGTGCCAGCAGCTCCCAACCTCCACCAGGTTCACCCCTCCACTTT. Protein: CASSSQPPPGSPLHF. Using reference TRBV13 and TRBJ1-6 for the parts outside the CDR3, the full variable domain is AAGVIQSPRHLIKEKRETATLKCYPIPRHDTVYWYQQGPGQDPQFLISFYEKMQSDKGSIPDRFSAQQFSDYHSELNMSSLELGDSALYFCASSSQPPPGSPLHFGNGTRLTVT.

The chain couples TRBV25-1 to TRBJ2-5, with 7 positions matching TRBD2. The CDR3 is 14 amino acids. CDR1 and CDR2 from the germline V gene are MGHDK and SYGVNS. V dropped 4 bases and J dropped 4; count of bases not matched to a gene: 6. CDR3 bases: TGTGCCAGCAGTGGGGTCCGGGGGGTAGAGACCCAGTACTTC. Protein product: CASSGVRGVETQYF.

The V and J genes are TRBV6-5 and TRBJ2-7; possible D gene TRBD1, 6 bases. The CDR3 totals 14 residues. V lost 5 bases and J lost 5, with 16 bases in between. Germline CDR1 and CDR2: MNHEY and SVGAGI. CDR3 bases: TGTGCCAGCAGTATACAGGGAAAAGGCCACGAGCAGTACTTC. As protein: CASSIQGKGHEQYF.

V gene TRBV24-1 combines with J gene TRBJ2-5, with 10 bases matching TRBD1. The CDR3 is made up of 16 amino acids. After removal of 4 bases from V and 3 bases from J, the junction contained 7 bases not matched to a gene. In germline, CDR1 is KGHDR, CDR2 SFDVKD. CDR3: CATSDSGTGEEETQYF. The CDR3, as DNA: TGTGCCACCAGTGACTCCGGGACAGGGGAAGAAGAGACCCAGTACTTC.

The V call is TRBV18, the J call TRBJ1-1; TRBD1 aligns across 9 bases. Germline V gene sequence: CDR1 KGHSH, CDR2 LQKENI. The CDR3 is made up of 16 amino acids. V lost 3 bases and J lost 2; bases outside the gene matches: 7. As DNA, the CDR3 is TGTGCCAGCTCACCGCTACAGGGGGCGTCCAACACTGAAGCTTTCTTT. Its protein product is CASSPLQGASNTEAFF.

This clone occurred once. The chain joins TRBV30 to TRBJ2-7, with D perhaps being TRBD1 or TRBD2 (5 bases each). The CDR3 spans 15 residues. The V end was cut by 1 base, the J end by 3 bases, with 16 bases between. Looked up from germline, CDR1 is GTSNPN and CDR2 is SVGIG (reference sequence). CDR3: CAWSDPPQGVYEQYF. CDR3 nucleotide sequence: TGTGCCTGGAGTGACCCCCCCCAGGGAGTCTACGAGCAGTACTTC. Using reference TRBV30 and TRBJ2-7 for the parts outside the CDR3, the full variable domain is SQTIHQWPATLVQPVGSPLSLECTVEGTSNPNLYWYRQAAGRGLQLLFYSVGIGQISSEVPQNLSASRPQDRQFILSSKKLLLSDSGFYLCAWSDPPQGVYEQYFGPGTRLTVT.

The chain couples TRBV2 to TRBJ1-2; 9 positions agree with TRBD1. J was trimmed by 2 bases and V by 6 bases; bases with no gene match: 13. There are 17 residues in the CDR3. The germline gives CDR1 SNHLY, CDR2 FYNNEI. CDR3 in amino acids: CASRRDRVKTLNYGYTF. CDR3 bases: TGTGCCAGCAGAAGGGACAGGGTAAAGACTTTGAACTATGGCTACACCTTC.

The chain uses TRBV12-3 or TRBV12-4 and TRBJ1-2; 8 bases fit TRBD1. This CDR3 has 13 residues. J lost 3 bases, V lost 3 bases, and 0 bases had no gene match. This CDR3 is CASSLDRDYGYTF. As DNA, the CDR3 is TGTGCCAGCAGTTTGGACAGGGACTATGGCTACACCTTC.

This clone was counted only a few times. V usage is TRBV18 and J usage is TRBJ2-1, with 8 nucleotides matching TRBD2. The CDR3 loop spans 17 amino acids. J was trimmed by 5 bases and V by 3 bases; bases with no gene match: 12. Germline values: CDR1 KGHSH, CDR2 LQKENI. The CDR3 DNA sequence: TGTGCCAGCTCACCTTTTGGGCCGGGACTAGGGAACAATGAGCAGTTCTTC. It is translated as CASSPFGPGLGNNEQFF.

The rearrangement uses TRBV7-9 and TRBJ1-2; 8 nucleotides match TRBD1. Germline V gene sequence: CDR1 SEHNR, CDR2 FQNEAQ (reference sequence). Trimming took 6 bases from V and 8 from J; bases not matched to a gene: 8. CDR3 length: 13 residues. The CDR3 DNA reads TGTGCCAGCAGAGCAACCGGGACAGGCGGCTACACCTTC. Protein sequence: CASRATGTGGYTF.